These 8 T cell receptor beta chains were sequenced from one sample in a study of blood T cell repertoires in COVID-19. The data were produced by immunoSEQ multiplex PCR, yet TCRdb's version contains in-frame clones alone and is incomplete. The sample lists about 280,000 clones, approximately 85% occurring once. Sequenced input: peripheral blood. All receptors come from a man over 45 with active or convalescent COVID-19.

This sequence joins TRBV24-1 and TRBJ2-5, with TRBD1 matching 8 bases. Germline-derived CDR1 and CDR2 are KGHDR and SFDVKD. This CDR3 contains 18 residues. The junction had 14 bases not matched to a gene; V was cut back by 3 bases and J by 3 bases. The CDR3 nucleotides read TGTGCCACCAGTGATCCCGTCCCCGGACAGGGAGGAAAAGAGACCCAGTACTTC. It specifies CATSDPVPGQGGKETQYF.

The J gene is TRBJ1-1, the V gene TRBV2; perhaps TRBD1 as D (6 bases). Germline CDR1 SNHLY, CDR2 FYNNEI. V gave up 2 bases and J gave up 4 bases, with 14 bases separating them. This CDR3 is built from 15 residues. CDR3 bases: TGTGCCAGCAGTGAATGGGGACACAGGAGCACTGAAGCTTTCTTT. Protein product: CASSEWGHRSTEAFF.

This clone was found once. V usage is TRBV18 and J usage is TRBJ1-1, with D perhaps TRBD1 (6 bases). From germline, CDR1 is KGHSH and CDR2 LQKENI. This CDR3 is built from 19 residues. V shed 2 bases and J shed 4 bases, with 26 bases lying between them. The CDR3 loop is CASSPFRITLTGLGTEAFF. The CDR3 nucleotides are TGTGCCAGCTCACCATTTAGGATAACCCTAACAGGGTTAGGCACTGAAGCTTTCTTT.

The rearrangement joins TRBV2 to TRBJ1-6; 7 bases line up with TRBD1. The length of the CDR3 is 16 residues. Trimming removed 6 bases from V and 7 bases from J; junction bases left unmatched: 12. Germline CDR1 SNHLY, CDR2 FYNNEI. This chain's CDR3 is CASSLQGTKTNSPLHF. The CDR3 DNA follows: TGTGCCAGCAGCCTACAGGGGACCAAGACGAATTCACCCCTCCACTTT.

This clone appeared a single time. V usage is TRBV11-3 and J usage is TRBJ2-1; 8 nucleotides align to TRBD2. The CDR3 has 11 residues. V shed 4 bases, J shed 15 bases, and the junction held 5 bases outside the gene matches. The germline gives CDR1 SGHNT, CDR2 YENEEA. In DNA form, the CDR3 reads TGTGCCAGCAGCTCTGGGACTAGGTGGTTCTTC. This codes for CASSSGTRWFF.

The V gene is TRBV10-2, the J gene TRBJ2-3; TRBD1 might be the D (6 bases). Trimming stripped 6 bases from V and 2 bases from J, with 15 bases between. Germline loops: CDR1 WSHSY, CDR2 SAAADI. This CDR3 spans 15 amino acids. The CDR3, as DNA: TGCGCCAGCAGGAGTGGGGGCGTCATCACAGATACGCAGTATTTT. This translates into CASRSGGVITDTQYF.

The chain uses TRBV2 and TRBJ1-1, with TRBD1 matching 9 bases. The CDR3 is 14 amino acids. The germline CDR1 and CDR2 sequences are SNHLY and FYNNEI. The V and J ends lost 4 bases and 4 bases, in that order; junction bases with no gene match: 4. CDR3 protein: CASSGLQGATEAFF. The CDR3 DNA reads TGTGCCAGCAGTGGCCTACAGGGGGCCACTGAAGCTTTCTTT.

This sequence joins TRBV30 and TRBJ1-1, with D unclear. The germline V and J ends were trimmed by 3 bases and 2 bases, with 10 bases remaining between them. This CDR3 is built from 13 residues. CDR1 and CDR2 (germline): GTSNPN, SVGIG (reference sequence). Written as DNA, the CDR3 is TGTGCCTGGAGATCGGGGTTCAACACTGAAGCTTTCTTT. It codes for CAWRSGFNTEAFF.